These 18 T cell receptor beta chains share one sample of origin, sequenced in a study of vaccination and CD4 T cells after COVID-19. Cultured CD4+ T-cell DNA underwent Oncomine TCR Beta short-read sequencing. Genomic DNA was drawn out of CD4+ T cells grown in culture. TCRdb reprocessed the PCR reads via MiXCR and lists one record per CDR3 protein. This sample carries about 9,500 distinct CDR3 sequences, 28% of them seen once, and the ten largest clones take approximately 25%. Sample treatment: approximately 9-day PBMC culture with coronavirus spike peptide pools or control peptides (ViraFEST assay). CD4+ T-cell collection from the unexposed donor predated the COVID-19 pandemic (2011-2018). No antigens are known for them. The sequencing sample was made of CD4+ T cells from blood, cultured in vitro. These receptor sequences come from a human donor in good health.

This clonotype occurred a few times. The chain combines TRBV18 with TRBJ1-6, with D possibly being TRBD1 (6 bases). This CDR3 spans 15 amino acids. V lost 5 bases to trimming and J lost 7 bases, with 15 bases between them. Germline V gene sequence: CDR1 KGHSH, CDR2 LQKENI. The CDR3 region has the DNA TGTGCCAGCTCAGCTGGGGGCCAGGGAAATTCACCCCTCCACTTT. Translated, it gives CASSAGGQGNSPLHF.

This clonotype has more than one count but fewer than ten. The V and J genes are TRBV20-1 and TRBJ2-7, with D maybe TRBD1 (6 bases). V was shortened by 6 bases and J by 3 bases, with 12 bases between the two germline ends. Germline values: CDR1 DFQATT, CDR2 SNEGSKA (reference sequence). This CDR3 contains 12 residues. CDR3 sequence reads: CSAGGSIYEQYF. The CDR3 DNA reads as TGCAGTGCAGGGGGAAGTATCTACGAGCAGTACTTC.

This clonotype was counted between two and nine times. V is TRBV7-2 and J is TRBJ1-1, with 7 bases aligning to TRBD1. V lost 5 bases, J lost 5 bases, and 8 bases stayed unmatched. This CDR3 contains 14 residues. From germline, CDR1 is SGHTA and CDR2 FQGNSA. CDR3 protein: CASSLKTGRTEAFF. In DNA form, the CDR3 reads TGTGCCAGCAGCCTAAAGACAGGGAGGACTGAAGCTTTCTTT.

This clonotype was observed a few times. The chain recombines TRBV24-1 with TRBJ2-3; 7 bases map to TRBD2. The CDR3 has 17 residues. With V trimmed by 1 base and J by 0 bases, 6 bases remained unmatched. Germline V gene data show CDR1 as KGHDR and CDR2 as SFDVKD. Here the CDR3 reads CATSDFWASGSTDTQYF. As DNA, the CDR3 is TGTGCCACCAGTGATTTTTGGGCTAGCGGAAGCACAGATACGCAGTATTTT.

The chain couples TRBV15 to TRBJ2-7, with D perhaps matching TRBD1 (5 bases). Germline V CDR1 and CDR2: LNHNV, YYDKDF (reference sequence). The CDR3 is 13 residues long. With 3 bases removed from V and 12 bases from J, the gap between germline ends came to 18 bases. The CDR3 coding sequence is TGTGCCACCAGCAGCTTGGACAAATCCCACCCGTACTTC. Residues: CATSSLDKSHPYF.

This clonotype has more than one count but fewer than ten. The chain employs TRBV7-9 and TRBJ1-2; D gene ambiguous. Per germline, CDR1 SEHNR and CDR2 FQNEAQ (reference sequence). Trimming left V 1 base short and J 0 bases short, with 9 bases between. The CDR3 consists of 15 residues. The CDR3 region has the DNA TGTGCCAGCAGCTTAGTGGCAGGAGCTAACTATGGCTACACCTTC. Amino acids: CASSLVAGANYGYTF. Variable domain in full (rest from reference TRBV7-9 and TRBJ1-2): DTGVSQNPRHKITKRGQNVTFRCDPISEHNRLYWYRQTLGQGPEFLTYFQNEAQLEKSRLLSDRFSAERPKGSFSTLEIQRTEQGDSAMYLCASSLVAGANYGYTFGSGTRLTVV.

This clonotype occurred a few times. This chain joins TRBV20-1 and TRBJ2-3, with 8 bases identical to TRBD1. Germline CDR1 is DFQATT and CDR2 is SNEGSKA (reference sequence). V was clipped by 6 bases and J by 1 base; unmatched bases: 9. The CDR3 runs to 15 residues. The CDR3 DNA sequence: TGCAGTGCCAATGGGCGGGGACAGGGCACAGATACGCAGTATTTT. It translates to CSANGRGQGTDTQYF.

In this sample, this clonotype is medium-sized. V and J are TRBV10-3 and TRBJ1-2, with 10 bases fitting TRBD1. J lost 3 bases, V lost 10 bases, and 5 bases had no gene match. The CDR3 totals 13 residues. In germline, CDR1 is ENHRY, CDR2 SYGVKD. Here the CDR3 reads CATTTGGDYGYTF. CDR3 DNA: TGTGCCACTACGACAGGGGGCGACTATGGCTACACCTTC.

The chain recombines TRBV20-1 with TRBJ2-3, with unresolved D. V dropped 0 bases and J dropped 5 bases, with 15 bases sitting between them. Germline V CDR1 and CDR2: DFQATT, SNEGSKA (reference sequence). The CDR3 has 15 residues. CDR3 DNA sequence: TGCAGTGCTAGAGATCGTCAGACGTGGGGAGATACGCAGTATTTT. This codes for CSARDRQTWGDTQYF.

The chain carries TRBV5-4 and TRBJ2-3, with 13 bases identical to TRBD2. The CDR3 loop spans 16 amino acids. The germline V gene has CDR1 SGHNT and CDR2 YYREEE (reference sequence). V trimming: 0 bases; J trimming: 6 bases; junction bases outside the gene matches: 4. The CDR3 sequence is CASSLGTSGSWDTQYF. The CDR3, as DNA: TGTGCCAGCAGCTTGGGGACTAGCGGGAGTTGGGATACGCAGTATTTT.

V is TRBV7-8 and J is TRBJ2-3; D gene uncertain. Germline V gene lookup returns CDR1 SGHVS and CDR2 FQNEAQ. Trimming took 2 bases from V and 0 from J, leaving 12 bases between them. This CDR3 region has 16 residues. In DNA, the CDR3 is TGTGCCAGCAGCTTAAGGGTGGCGGCTAGCACAGATACGCAGTATTTT. Protein: CASSLRVAASTDTQYF.

This chain uses TRBV7-2 with TRBJ2-3; D gene unclear. Germline loops: CDR1 SGHTA, CDR2 FQGNSA. The CDR3 runs 14 residues. V lost 1 base, J lost 8 bases, and 13 bases lay in between. CDR3 sequence (DNA): TGTGCCAGCAGCTTAGTAGGCCCCTTAGGTACGCAGTATTTT. This sequence encodes CASSLVGPLGTQYF.

This chain joins TRBV18 and TRBJ1-5, with 7 bases aligning to TRBD1. CDR3 size: 14 residues. CDR1 is KGHSH and CDR2 is LQKENI in the germline V gene. Trimming removed 6 bases from V and 5 bases from J; junction bases left unmatched: 7. Here the CDR3 DNA reads TGTGCCAGCTCCCTCAACGGACAGGATCAGCCCCAGCATTTT. Protein sequence: CASSLNGQDQPQHF.

The chain links TRBV7-2 to TRBJ2-7; 9 bases agree with TRBD2. Germline values: CDR1 SGHTA, CDR2 FQGNSA. The CDR3 covers 15 residues. V shed 1 base and J 4 bases; nucleotides not matched to a gene: 5. CDR3 DNA sequence: TGTGCCAGCAGCTTAGACCCTAGCGGGGCTTACGAGCAGTACTTC. Its translation is CASSLDPSGAYEQYF.

The V call is TRBV11-2, the J call TRBJ2-1; 9 bases are a match to TRBD2. Per germline, CDR1 SGHAT and CDR2 FQNNGV. This CDR3 is 19 amino acids long. Trimming removed 0 bases from V and 4 bases from J; junction bases left unmatched: 13. The CDR3 DNA follows: TGTGCCAGCAGCTTAGACGCGCAACGGACTAGCGTGGCTTACAATGAGCAGTTCTTC. As protein: CASSLDAQRTSVAYNEQFF. The variable domain in full, completed from reference TRBV11-2 and TRBJ2-1, reads EAGVAQSPRYKIIEKRQSVAFWCNPISGHATLYWYQQILGQGPKLLIQFQNNGVVDDSQLPKDRFSAERLKGVDSTLKIQPAKLEDSAVYLCASSLDAQRTSVAYNEQFFGPGTRLTVL.

The sample holds a few counts of this clonotype. The chain links TRBV2 to TRBJ1-5; TRBD1 might be the D (5 bases). V was pared by 2 bases and J by 6 bases, with 11 bases between. CDR3 size: 14 residues. Looked up from germline, CDR1 is SNHLY and CDR2 is FYNNEI. The CDR3 spells CASSEIQGGQPQHF. Written as DNA, the CDR3 is TGTGCCAGCAGTGAAATTCAGGGTGGTCAGCCCCAGCATTTT.

CDR3 amino acids: CASTRRGASVEKLFF. The CDR3 DNA reads as TGTGCCAGCACCCGCCGAGGGGCTAGTGTTGAAAAACTGTTTTTT. The V call is TRBV28, the J call TRBJ1-4, with a tentative D call TRBD1 (5 bases). CDR3 length equals 15 residues. Trimming took off 7 bases at V and 7 bases at J, with 19 bases between the two ends. Germline-derived CDR1 and CDR2 are MDHEN and SYDVKM.

This rearrangement joins TRBV30 to TRBJ2-5, with D unclear. Germline V CDR1 and CDR2: GTSNPN, SVGIG (reference sequence). V was trimmed by 4 bases and J by 5 bases, leaving 8 bases between them. The CDR3 contains 11 residues. CDR3 amino acids: CAWITGETQYF. The DNA for the CDR3 is TGTGCCTGGATAACCGGGGAGACCCAGTACTTC. Variable domain in full (rest from reference TRBV30 and TRBJ2-5): SQTIHQWPATLVQPVGSPLSLECTVEGTSNPNLYWYRQAAGRGLQLLFYSVGIGQISSEVPQNLSASRPQDRQFILSSKKLLLSDSGFYLCAWITGETQYFGPGTRLLVL.